The 5 T cell receptor beta chains reported below all come from one sample, sequenced in a study of tumor and adjacent non-tumor tissue in lung cancer. TCRbeta libraries were built with three rounds of nested PCR, modified from ARM-PCR. A single record per CDR3 protein comes from TCRdb applying MiXCR to the multiplex PCR reads. The sample consists of 90,000 to 100,000 distinct CDR3 sequences, more than 80% of them appearing once. This sample's RNA came from whole unsorted tissue. The normal lung tissue was taken more than 3 cm from the tumor edge. Sequences were obtained from distant non-tumor lung tissue. The receptors here all came from a man aged 60 to 69 with small cell lung cancer.

On this clonotype: At one of its ends the junction is not consistent with the germline gene, which may arise from a read error. The V call is TRBV29-1, the J call TRBJ2-1; TRBD1 aligns across 8 bases. The CDR3 runs 13 residues. Germline CDR1 and CDR2: SQVTM and ANQGSEA. CDR3 amino acids: CGVELGQGGEHFF. DNA of the CDR3: TGCGGCGTGGAACTAGGACAGGGTGGTGAGCACTTCTTC.

This clonotype was found many times. V gene TRBV6-5 combines with J gene TRBJ1-6; D perhaps matches TRBD1 (5 bases). The CDR3 is 15 residues long. Germline-derived CDR1 and CDR2 are MNHEY and SVGAGI. The germline V and J ends were trimmed by 0 bases and 10 bases, with 13 bases remaining between them. The CDR3 region is CASSYSSNGGSPLHF. CDR3 nucleotide sequence: TGTGCCAGCAGTTACTCTTCAAATGGGGGATCACCCCTCCACTTT.

The chain employs TRBV29-1 and TRBJ1-1; possibly TRBD1 for D (5 bases). The CDR3 sequence is 11 residues long. The V gene's germline CDR1 is SQVTM and CDR2 ANQGSEA. CDR3 nucleotide sequence: TGCGCGGGGGATTTTGACATTGAAGCTTTCTTT. It codes for CAGDFDIEAFF.

As to this clonotype: A read error may produce the germline difference seen at one junction end. The chain carries TRBV20-1 and TRBJ1-2; D ambiguous. Germline V gene sequence: CDR1 DFQATT, CDR2 SNEGSKA (reference sequence). This CDR3 region has 15 residues. CDR3 DNA sequence: TGCAGTGCTAGGGAGGGAACAGCAGCTAACTATAGCTACACCTTC. It specifies CSAREGTAANYSYTF.

This clonotype was seen just once. At one end, the junction sequence differs from germline, possibly due to a read error. The chain recombines TRBV12-3 or TRBV12-4 with TRBJ2-1; 8 bases are shared with TRBD2. The CDR3 totals 12 residues. CDR3 nucleotides: TGTACCAGCGCCTTTAGCGGGACTGAGCAGTTCTTC. Translating gives CTSAFSGTEQFF.